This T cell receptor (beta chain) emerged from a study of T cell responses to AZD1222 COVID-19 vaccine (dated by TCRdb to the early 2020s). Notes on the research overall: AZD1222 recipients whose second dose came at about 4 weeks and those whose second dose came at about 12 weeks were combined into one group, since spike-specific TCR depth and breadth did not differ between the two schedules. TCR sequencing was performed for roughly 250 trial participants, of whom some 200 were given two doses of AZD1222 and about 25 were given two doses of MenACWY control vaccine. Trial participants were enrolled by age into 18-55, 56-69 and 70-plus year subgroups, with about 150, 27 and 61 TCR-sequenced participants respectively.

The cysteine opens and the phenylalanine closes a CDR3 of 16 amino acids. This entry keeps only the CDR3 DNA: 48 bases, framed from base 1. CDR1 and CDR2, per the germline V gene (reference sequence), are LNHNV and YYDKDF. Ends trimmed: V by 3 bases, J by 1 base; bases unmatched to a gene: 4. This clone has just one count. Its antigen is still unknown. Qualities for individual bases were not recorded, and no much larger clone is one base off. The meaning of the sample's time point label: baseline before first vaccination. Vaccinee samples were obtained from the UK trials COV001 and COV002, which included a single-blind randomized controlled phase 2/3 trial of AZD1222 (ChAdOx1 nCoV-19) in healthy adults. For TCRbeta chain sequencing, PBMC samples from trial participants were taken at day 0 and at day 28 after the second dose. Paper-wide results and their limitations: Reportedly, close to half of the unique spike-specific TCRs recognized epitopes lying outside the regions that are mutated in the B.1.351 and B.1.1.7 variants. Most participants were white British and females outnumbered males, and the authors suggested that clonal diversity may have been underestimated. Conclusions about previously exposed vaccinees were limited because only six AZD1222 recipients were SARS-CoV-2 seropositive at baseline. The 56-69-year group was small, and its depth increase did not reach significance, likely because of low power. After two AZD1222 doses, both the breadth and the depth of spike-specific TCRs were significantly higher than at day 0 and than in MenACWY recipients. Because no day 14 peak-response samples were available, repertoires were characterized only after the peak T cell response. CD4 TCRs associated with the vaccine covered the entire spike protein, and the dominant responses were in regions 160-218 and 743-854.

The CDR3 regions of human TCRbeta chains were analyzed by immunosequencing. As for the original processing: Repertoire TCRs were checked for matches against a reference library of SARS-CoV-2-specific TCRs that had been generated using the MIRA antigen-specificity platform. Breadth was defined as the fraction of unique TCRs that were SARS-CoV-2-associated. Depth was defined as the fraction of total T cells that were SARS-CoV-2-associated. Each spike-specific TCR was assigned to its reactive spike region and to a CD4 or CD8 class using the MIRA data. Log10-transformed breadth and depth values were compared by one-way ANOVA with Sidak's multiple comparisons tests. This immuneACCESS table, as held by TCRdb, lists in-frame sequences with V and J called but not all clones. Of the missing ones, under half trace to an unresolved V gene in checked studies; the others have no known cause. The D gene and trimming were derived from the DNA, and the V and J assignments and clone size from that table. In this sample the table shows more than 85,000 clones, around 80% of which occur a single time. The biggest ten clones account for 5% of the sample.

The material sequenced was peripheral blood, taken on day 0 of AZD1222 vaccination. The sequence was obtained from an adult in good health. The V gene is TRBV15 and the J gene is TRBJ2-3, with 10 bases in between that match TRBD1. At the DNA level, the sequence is TGTGCCACCAGCAGCTTCGGGACAGGGGGCACAGATACGCAGTATTTT. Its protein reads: CATSSFGTGGTDTQYF.